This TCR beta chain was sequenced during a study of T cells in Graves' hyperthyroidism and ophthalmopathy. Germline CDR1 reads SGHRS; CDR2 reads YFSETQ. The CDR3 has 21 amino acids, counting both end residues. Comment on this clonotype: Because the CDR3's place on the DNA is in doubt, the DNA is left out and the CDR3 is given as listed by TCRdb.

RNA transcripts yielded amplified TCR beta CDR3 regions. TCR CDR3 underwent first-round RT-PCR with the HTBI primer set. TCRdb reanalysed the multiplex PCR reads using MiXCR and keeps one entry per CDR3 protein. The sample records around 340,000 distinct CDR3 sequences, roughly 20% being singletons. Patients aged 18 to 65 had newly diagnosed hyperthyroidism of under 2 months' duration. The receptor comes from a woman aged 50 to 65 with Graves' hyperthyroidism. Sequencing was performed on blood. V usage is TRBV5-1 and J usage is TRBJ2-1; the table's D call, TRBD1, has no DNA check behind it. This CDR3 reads CASSFYICSAPGGSSYNEQFF.